The rows below give T cell receptor beta chains drawn from one sample of a study of regulatory T cells in long-lasting Graves disease. TCRdb analysed the multiplex PCR reads with MiXCR anew, one entry per CDR3 protein. The data show 450,000 to 650,000 distinct CDR3 sequences, with 15% to 20% seen just once and approximately 25% held by the top ten. These same records also appear under a second study, on T cells in Graves' hyperthyroidism and ophthalmopathy.

Material: peripheral blood mononuclear cells (PBMCs), obtained at new diagnosis, from a patient treated with antithyroid drugs. Every receptor here comes from a woman aged 35 to 60 with Graves disease. Each CDR3 is given with its conserved first and last residue. The order of the fields is CDR3 protein, CDR3 DNA, J gene, D gene, clone size, V gene. D genes are given only for firm matches. Clone size appears in some rows only: once, few, many, or a class for an expanded clone.

CASSLYTGQAYNEQFF	TGTGCCAGCAGCCTCTATACAGGGCAAGCCTACAATGAGCAGTTCTTC	TRBJ2-1	NA	NA	TRBV5-6
CASHPNKVAGYTDTQYF	TGTGCCAGCCATCCGAACAAGGTAGCGGGGTACACAGATACGCAGTATTTT	TRBJ2-3	TRBD2	many	TRBV28
CSALTGGRTDTQYF	TGCAGCGCCTTGACAGGGGGCCGGACAGATACGCAGTATTTT	TRBJ2-3	TRBD1	NA	TRBV29-1
CSARPPGLAARGTQYF	TGCAGTGCTAGACCCCCGGGACTAGCGGCCCGTGGGACCCAGTACTTC	TRBJ2-5	TRBD2	many	TRBV20-1
CASSGLAGSQETQYF	TGCGCCAGCTCCGGTCTAGCGGGGAGCCAAGAGACCCAGTACTTC	TRBJ2-5	TRBD2	NA	TRBV5-1
CASSPRPGQSYEQYF	TGTGCCAGCAGCCCCCGACCGGGACAATCCTACGAGCAGTACTTC	TRBJ2-7	NA	many	TRBV12-3/TRBV12-4
CASSGAWVYEQYF	TGTGCCAGCAGCGGGGCCTGGGTCTACGAGCAGTACTTC	TRBJ2-7	NA	few	TRBV28
CASSTWAGGSYEQYF	TGTGCCAGCAGTACTTGGGCGGGGGGTTCCTACGAGCAGTACTTC	TRBJ2-7	TRBD2	many	TRBV12-3/TRBV12-4
CASSQRTQADGYTF	TGCGCCAGCAGCCAACGGACCCAGGCTGATGGCTACACCTTC	TRBJ1-2	NA	few	TRBV4-1
CASSYVTYNEQFF	TGCGCCAGCAGCTACGTAACCTACAATGAGCAGTTCTTC	TRBJ2-1	NA	many	TRBV5-1
CASRPSTGGYEQYF	TGTGCCAGCAGACCATCGACAGGGGGCTACGAGCAGTACTTC	TRBJ2-7	TRBD1	NA	TRBV11-2
CASSPRLVRSGNTIYF	TGTGCCAGCAGCCCCCGACTTGTCCGCTCTGGAAACACCATATATTTT	TRBJ1-3	NA	NA	TRBV7-9
CASSLDPSMRGGSNEQFF	TGTGCCAGCAGCTTAGACCCCTCGATGCGGGGGGGCAGTAATGAGCAGTTCTTC	TRBJ2-1	TRBD2	few	TRBV7-2
CASSLGGGKKETQYF	TGTGCCAGCAGCTTAGGTGGGGGGAAAAAAGAGACCCAGTACTTC	TRBJ2-5	NA	many	TRBV7-3
CASSLLGVSTEAFF	TGTGCCAGCAGCTTACTTGGGGTGAGCACTGAAGCTTTCTTT	TRBJ1-1	NA	many	TRBV7-8
CASSTTQRTTEAFF	TGTGCCAGCAGCACCACTCAGCGGACCACTGAAGCTTTCTTT	TRBJ1-1	NA	many	TRBV28
CSVYGVSDTQYF	TGCAGCGTTTACGGGGTTTCAGATACGCAGTATTTT	TRBJ2-3	NA	NA	TRBV29-1
CASSAGGGVYNEQFF	TGTGCCAGCAGCGCCGGGGGGGGGGTTTACAATGAGCAGTTCTTC	TRBJ2-1	TRBD2	few	TRBV9
CSVDNEQFF	TGCAGCGTGGACAATGAGCAGTTCTTC	TRBJ2-1	NA	many	TRBV29-1
CASSLGPNRYQPQHF	TGCGCCAGCAGCCTGGGGCCCAACAGATATCAGCCCCAGCATTTT	TRBJ1-5	NA	many	TRBV5-1
CASSEGQEGLLLFF	TGTGCCAGCAGTGAAGGTCAGGAGGGGCTGTTACTGTTTTTT	TRBJ1-4	NA	many	TRBV2
CASRPTRTGGEQYF	TGTGCCAGCAGGCCAACCCGAACCGGAGGGGAGCAGTACTTC	TRBJ2-7	NA	many	TRBV3-1
CASSPQLGASTDTQYF	TGTGCCAGCAGCCCTCAGCTGGGGGCGTCAACAGATACGCAGTATTTT	TRBJ2-3	NA	few	TRBV7-9
CASSFSSGETQYF	TGTGCCAGCAGCTTTTCTAGCGGAGAGACCCAGTACTTC	TRBJ2-5	TRBD2	many	TRBV7-3
CASSQDRGIAPLHF	TGCGCCAGCAGCCAAGACAGGGGAATTGCACCCCTCCACTTT	TRBJ1-6	NA	NA	TRBV4-1
CASTGNLAGRGEQFF	TGTGCCAGCACGGGTAACCTAGCGGGGAGAGGTGAGCAGTTCTTC	TRBJ2-1	TRBD2	NA	TRBV28
CASSERGEQYF	TGTGCCAGCAGTGAGAGAGGCGAGCAGTACTTC	TRBJ2-7	NA	many	TRBV2
CASSLSARTNTGELFF	TGCGCCAGCAGCTTGTCGGCGCGCACGAACACCGGGGAGCTGTTTTTT	TRBJ2-2	NA	NA	TRBV5-1
CAAAGGPTEAFF	TGTGCCGCGGCGGGGGGGCCCACTGAAGCTTTCTTT	TRBJ1-1	NA	NA	TRBV6-1
CATRDRALDTQYF	TGTGCCACCCGGGACAGGGCTTTAGATACGCAGTATTTT	TRBJ2-3	TRBD1	NA	TRBV6-2/TRBV6-3
CASRGTVTNTGELFF	TGCGCCAGCAGGGGAACAGTTACGAACACCGGGGAGCTGTTTTTT	TRBJ2-2	NA	once	TRBV5-1
CASSSPPGQAFF	TGTGCCAGCAGTTCCCCGCCGGGACAAGCTTTCTTT	TRBJ1-1	NA	many	TRBV12-3/TRBV12-4
CASSPGLAAQYF	TGTGCCAGCAGCCCGGGACTGGCCGCCCAGTACTTC	TRBJ2-5	NA	NA	TRBV7-9
CSGGTGPLNEQYF	TGCAGCGGCGGGACAGGGCCCCTAAACGAGCAGTACTTC	TRBJ2-7	TRBD1	few	TRBV29-1
CASSQTRPQLALTDTQYF	TGCGCCAGCAGCCAAACAAGACCTCAACTTGCTCTCACAGATACGCAGTATTTT	TRBJ2-3	NA	NA	TRBV4-1
CASSQGGVVDGYTF	TGTGCCAGCAGCCAAGGAGGGGTGGTCGATGGCTACACCTTC	TRBJ1-2	NA	many	TRBV3-1
CASSPRGEETQYF	TGCGCCAGCAGCCCCCGGGGCGAAGAGACCCAGTACTTC	TRBJ2-5	NA	NA	TRBV7-9
CSGSGGSSYEQYF	TGCAGTGGAAGCGGGGGGAGCTCCTACGAGCAGTACTTC	TRBJ2-7	TRBD2	many	TRBV20-1
CASSTPEQPVYGYTF	TGTGCCAGTAGTACCCCCGAACAGCCCGTCTATGGCTACACCTTC	TRBJ1-2	NA	few	TRBV19
CSARPRDRAGETQYF	TGCAGTGCTAGACCTCGGGACAGGGCCGGGGAGACCCAGTACTTC	TRBJ2-5	TRBD1	many	TRBV20-1
CAWKREVGNSPLHF	TGTGCCTGGAAGCGGGAGGTGGGTAATTCACCCCTCCACTTT	TRBJ1-6	NA	many	TRBV30
CATGSGTQHSPLHF	TGTGCCACCGGATCCGGGACACAGCATTCACCCCTCCACTTT	TRBJ1-6	NA	many	TRBV10-3
CSATLIGQGDNEQFF	TGCAGTGCTACCCTTATCGGGCAGGGCGATAATGAGCAGTTCTTC	TRBJ2-1	NA	many	TRBV20-1
CAISGQGEKLFF	TGTGCCATCAGTGGACAGGGTGAAAAACTGTTTTTT	TRBJ1-4	TRBD1	few	TRBV10-3
CASSLMGFEPQHF	TGCGCCAGCAGCTTAATGGGCTTTGAGCCCCAGCATTTT	TRBJ1-5	NA	NA	TRBV5-1
CASSLEGQGAQPQHF	TGCGCCAGCAGCTTGGAGGGACAGGGGGCTCAGCCCCAGCATTTT	TRBJ1-5	TRBD1	many	TRBV5-1
CSAAGREETQYF	TGCAGTGCCGCGGGTCGGGAAGAGACCCAGTACTTC	TRBJ2-5	NA	NA	TRBV20-1
CASSLVPQGNEQYF	TGTGCCAGCAGCTTAGTCCCACAGGGGAACGAGCAGTACTTC	TRBJ2-7	TRBD1	many	TRBV11-2
CASSSSGQAPELFF	TGTGCCAGCAGCTCGTCGGGACAGGCCCCCGAGCTGTTTTTT	TRBJ2-2	TRBD1	NA	TRBV5-5
CASSFSGGTPHEQYF	TGTGCCAGCAGCTTCTCGGGGGGTACCCCACACGAGCAGTACTTC	TRBJ2-7	TRBD2	NA	TRBV7-9
CASRTTGNTEAFF	TGTGCCAGCAGGACGACAGGGAACACTGAAGCTTTCTTT	TRBJ1-1	NA	many	TRBV12-3/TRBV12-4
CASSLGGRGLTSPLHF	TGTGCCAGCAGCTTAGGTGGCAGGGGGCTAACTTCACCCCTCCACTTT	TRBJ1-6	TRBD1	few	TRBV11-2
CASTKQGNEQFF	TGTGCCAGCACTAAGCAGGGCAATGAGCAGTTCTTC	TRBJ2-1	NA	many	TRBV11-3
CASSVEGSTEAFF	TGTGCCAGCAGTGTCGAGGGGAGCACTGAAGCTTTCTTT	TRBJ1-1	NA	many	TRBV2
CASNPGTGGLYGYTF	TGTGCCAGCAACCCTGGGACAGGGGGCCTCTATGGCTACACCTTC	TRBJ1-2	TRBD1	few	TRBV6-4